The 4 T cell receptor beta chains below all came from one sample that was sequenced in a study of blood T cell repertoires in COVID-19. The assay was immunoSEQ multiplex PCR, and TCRdb's table has in-frame clones only and misses some. The table shows 170,000 or so clones, with around 90% occurring only once. Sequenced sample: PBMCs or T cells enriched from blood (not recorded which). Receptors originate from a woman younger than 30 who had recovered from COVID-19.

The V and J genes are TRBV5-4 and TRBJ2-1; 9 bases are a match to TRBD1. CDR1 and CDR2 (germline): SGHNT, YYREEE (reference sequence). V lost 5 bases, J lost 2 bases, and 5 bases stayed unmatched. There are 15 residues in the CDR3. In DNA form, the CDR3 reads TGTGCCAGCAGTCTCGGACAGGGGACCTACAATGAGCAGTTCTTC. Amino acids: CASSLGQGTYNEQFF.

The CDR3: CASTQLWGPNEKLFF. For the CDR3, the DNA is TGTGCCAGCACTCAATTGTGGGGCCCGAATGAAAAACTGTTTTTT. This chain joins TRBV28 and TRBJ1-4, with D possibly TRBD1 on 5 matching bases. V was pared by 7 bases and J by 5 bases, with 17 bases between. The CDR3 has 15 amino acids. Germline CDR1 MDHEN, CDR2 SYDVKM.

The genes are TRBV6-5 and TRBJ1-1, with 9 bases identical to TRBD1. Germline V gene lookup returns CDR1 MNHEY and CDR2 SVGAGI. CDR3 length equals 14 residues. J was trimmed by 3 bases and V by 7 bases; bases with no gene match: 6. Here the CDR3 reads CASKDRGKDTEAFF. The CDR3 nucleotides read TGTGCCAGCAAGGACAGGGGAAAGGACACTGAAGCTTTCTTT.

This clone turned up a few times. The rearrangement links TRBV12-5 to TRBJ1-1, with 11 nucleotides matching TRBD1. Germline CDR1 reads LGHNT; CDR2 reads FRNRAP. The V gene end was trimmed by 3 bases and the J gene end by 7 bases; junction bases not matched to a gene: 22. The CDR3 has 20 residues. The CDR3 sequence: CASGFFPLLGSDRGHGEAFF. The CDR3 DNA is TGTGCTAGTGGTTTCTTCCCGTTGTTGGGCTCGGACAGGGGGCACGGTGAAGCTTTCTTT.